Sequencing of this TCR beta chain was carried out in a study of T-cell reconstitution after alpha-beta-depleted transplantation in children. TCRbeta library preparation incorporated unique molecular identifiers. TCRdb redid the calling of the PCR reads with MiXCR, one entry per CDR3 protein. The repertoire holds just under 550,000 distinct CDR3 sequences, with approximately 20% as singletons. Germline lookup yields CDR1 DFQATT and CDR2 SNEGSKA (reference sequence). The trim removed 5 bases at V and 2 bases at J, leaving 9 bases unmatched. The CDR3 runs 15 residues. The chain joins TRBV20-1 to TRBJ2-1; 7 nucleotides align to TRBD1. This sequence was found in a human donor who donated a stem cell graft to a child with acute lymphoblastic leukemia. The input for sequencing was PBMCs from the stem cell graft donor, taken from the stem cell graft. DNA for the CDR3: TGCAGTGCTGGGCATTCAGGGGGTCCCTACAATGAGCAGTTCTTC. Translating it yields CSAGHSGGPYNEQFF.